This T cell receptor beta chain appears in the sequencing data of a study of regulatory T cells in long-lasting Graves disease. General study findings and limits: TRBV28 was favored in persistent disease, as were TRBJ1-2 and TRBJ2-5.

Both iRepertoire HTBI primers and Arm-PCR of CDR3 regions were used to build the TCR beta libraries. TCRdb called the multiplex PCR reads again in MiXCR, with one record for every CDR3 protein. Among about 430,000 distinct CDR3 sequences listed, under 25% were seen once. Time point: persistent/refractory GD, antithyroid drugs over 5 years with positive TRAb. RNA extracted from PBMCs served as the sequencing template. An endocrinology unit in Xi'an, China, supplied the patients. The germline V gene encodes CDR1 LNHDA and CDR2 SQIVND (reference sequence). The ends were cut back, 7 bases at V and 0 bases at J, with 13 bases in the middle. The CDR3 is 14 amino acids. This clonotype turned up a few times. What it binds is not known.

The chain joins TRBV19 to TRBJ2-7; no clear D. This TCR came from a female donor with Graves disease. The source material was peripheral blood mononuclear cells (PBMCs), sampled when the disease was refractory, from a patient treated with antithyroid drugs. CDR3 sequence (DNA): TGTGCCAGTACTCAATCACGGCACTCCTACGAGCAGTACTTC. As protein: CASTQSRHSYEQYF.